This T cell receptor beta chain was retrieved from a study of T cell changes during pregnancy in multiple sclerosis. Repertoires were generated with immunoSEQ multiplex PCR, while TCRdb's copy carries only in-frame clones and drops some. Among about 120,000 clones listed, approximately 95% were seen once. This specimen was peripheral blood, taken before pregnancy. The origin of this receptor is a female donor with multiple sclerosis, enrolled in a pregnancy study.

The CDR3 here is CASSRTAHLRYTF. CDR3 coding DNA: TGTGCCAGCAGTCGGACAGCCCACTTGCGCTACACCTTC. V usage is TRBV6-1 and J usage is TRBJ1-2, with D perhaps TRBD1 (6 bases). The CDR3 has 13 residues. Germline values: CDR1 MNHNS, CDR2 SASEGT. Trimming took off 5 bases at V and 9 bases at J, with 16 bases between the two ends.